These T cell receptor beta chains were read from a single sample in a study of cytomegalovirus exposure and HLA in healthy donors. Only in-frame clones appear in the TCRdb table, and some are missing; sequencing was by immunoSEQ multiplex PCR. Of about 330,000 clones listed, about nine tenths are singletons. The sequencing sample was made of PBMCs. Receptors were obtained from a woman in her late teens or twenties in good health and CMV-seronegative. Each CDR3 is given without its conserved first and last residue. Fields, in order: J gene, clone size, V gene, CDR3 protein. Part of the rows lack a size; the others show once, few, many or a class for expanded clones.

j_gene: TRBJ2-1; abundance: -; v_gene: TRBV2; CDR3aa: ASAGGSLDNEQF
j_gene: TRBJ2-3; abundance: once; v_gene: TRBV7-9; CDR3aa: ASTRVAGGSSTDTQY
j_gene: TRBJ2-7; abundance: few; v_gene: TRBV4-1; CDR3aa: ASRPGTGAYEQY
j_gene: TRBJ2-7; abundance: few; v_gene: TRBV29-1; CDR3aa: SAVSASYEQY
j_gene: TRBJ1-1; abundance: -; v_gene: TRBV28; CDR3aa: ASSSPGEGTEAF
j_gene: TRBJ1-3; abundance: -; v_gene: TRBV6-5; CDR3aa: ASTLTFRAGNTIY
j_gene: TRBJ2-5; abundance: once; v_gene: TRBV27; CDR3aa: ASSLSSTAGTQY
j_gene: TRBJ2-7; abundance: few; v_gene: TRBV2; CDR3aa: ASSAGGLGVNEQY
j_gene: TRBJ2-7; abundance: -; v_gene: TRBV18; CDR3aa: ASSPAERQGAPYEQY
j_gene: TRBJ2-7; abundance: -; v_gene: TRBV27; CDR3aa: ASSSRRRNYEQY
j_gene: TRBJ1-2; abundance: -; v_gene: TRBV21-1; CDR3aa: ASSKPAVKKRGKSGYT
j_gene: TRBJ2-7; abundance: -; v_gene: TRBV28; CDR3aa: AINRGSGTKQY